The next 18 T cell receptor beta chains were all read from a single sample in a study of regulatory T cells in long-lasting Graves disease. This sample's time point: newly diagnosed GD, antithyroid drugs for less than 3 months. PBMCs provided the RNA from which the TCR library was made. Combining iRepertoire HTBI primers with Arm-PCR of CDR3 regions, the authors built TCR beta libraries. TCRdb fed the multiplex PCR reads into MiXCR, producing one record per CDR3 protein. The data contain around 480,000 distinct CDR3 sequences, roughly 15% of them seen just once; the ten biggest clones take up around 25%. This same sample was also taken into another study, of T cells in Graves' hyperthyroidism and ophthalmopathy.

This specimen consisted of peripheral blood mononuclear cells (PBMCs), obtained at new diagnosis, from a patient treated with antithyroid drugs. All receptors come from a woman aged 35 to 59 with Graves disease.

This clonotype has ten or more counts. The chain has TRBV7-9 and TRBJ2-2; 8 bases line up with TRBD2. The CDR3 consists of 16 residues. Trimming took 1 base from V and 4 from J; bases not matched to a gene: 5. Germline assignment: CDR1 SEHNR and CDR2 FQNEAQ (reference sequence). Here the CDR3 reads CASSLERGPSTGELFF. DNA of the CDR3: TGTGCCAGCAGCTTAGAGCGGGGGCCCTCCACCGGGGAGCTGTTTTTT.

This clonotype was seen just once. This chain links TRBV27 with TRBJ2-7, with 8 positions matching TRBD1. The V segment lost 6 bases and the J segment 3 bases; nucleotides outside the gene matches: 13. Germline V gene lookup returns CDR1 MNHEY and CDR2 SMNVEV (reference sequence). This CDR3 is built from 16 residues. The CDR3 sequence is CASSSRAGQGVYEQYF. The CDR3 DNA reads as TGTGCCAGCAGCTCCAGGGCCGGACAGGGAGTCTACGAGCAGTACTTC.

This clonotype turned up a few times. V gene TRBV7-2 combines with J gene TRBJ2-6; no definite D call. The germline CDR1 and CDR2 sequences are SGHTA and FQGNSA. The CDR3 is made up of 15 amino acids. V lost 6 bases to trimming and J lost 0 bases, with 9 bases between them. CDR3 amino acids: CASRPNHSGANVLTF. The CDR3 bases are TGTGCCAGCAGGCCTAACCACTCTGGGGCCAACGTCCTGACTTTC.

The chain couples TRBV12-3 or TRBV12-4 to TRBJ2-7; TRBD2 matches 7 bases. This CDR3 contains 14 residues. Trimming took 5 bases from V and 7 from J; bases not matched to a gene: 11. CDR3 nucleotide sequence: TGTGCCAGCAGTCCCTCCGGGACTACGGGGGAGCAGTACTTC. Its translation is CASSPSGTTGEQYF.

The rearrangement links TRBV20-1 to TRBJ1-2; 12 bases fit TRBD1. CDR3 length equals 17 residues. In germline, CDR1 is DFQATT, CDR2 SNEGSKA (reference sequence). V lost 8 bases to trimming and J lost 4 bases; unmatched junction nucleotides: 17. This CDR3 reads CSPRGTGTGGPFYGYTF. CDR3 DNA sequence: TGCAGTCCGCGGGGAACCGGGACAGGGGGCCCCTTCTATGGCTACACCTTC.

The chain links TRBV6-5 to TRBJ1-2, with no clear D. The CDR3 contains 16 residues. The ends were cut back, 4 bases at V and 1 base at J, with 16 bases in the middle. Germline V lookup: CDR1 MNHEY, CDR2 SVGAGI. CDR3: CASSSPGLIRNYGYTF. The DNA of the CDR3 is TGTGCCAGCAGTTCCCCCGGACTTATACGTAACTATGGCTACACCTTC.

This clonotype was seen more than once but under ten times. The CDR3 spells CASSPSYTEAFF. CDR3 sequence (DNA): TGTGCCAGCAGCCCCTCGTACACTGAAGCTTTCTTT. The J gene is TRBJ1-1, the V gene TRBV7-6; D remains unclear. The CDR3 runs 12 residues. Germline V gene sequence: CDR1 SGHVS, CDR2 FNYEAQ. The germline V and J ends were trimmed by 5 bases and 3 bases, with 7 bases remaining between them.

This clonotype was counted many times. This chain uses TRBV30 with TRBJ1-1, with D hard to call. V lost 5 bases and J 0 bases, leaving 7 bases between the germline ends. Germline V CDR1 and CDR2: GTSNPN, SVGIG (reference sequence). The CDR3 consists of 12 residues. The CDR3 loop reads CAWARLNTEAFF. For the CDR3, the DNA is TGTGCCTGGGCGAGATTGAACACTGAAGCTTTCTTT.

This rearrangement joins TRBV5-5 to TRBJ1-2; TRBD1 agrees at 7 bases. CDR3 length equals 15 residues. V gave up 4 bases and J gave up 2 bases; unmatched junction bases: 8. The V gene's germline CDR1 is SGHKS and CDR2 YYEKEE (reference sequence). The CDR3 sequence is CASSPDPGQNYGYTF. In nucleotides, the CDR3 is TGTGCCAGCAGCCCGGATCCGGGACAGAACTATGGCTACACCTTC.

This clonotype was detected many times. The chain uses TRBV28 and TRBJ2-2; 10 bases agree with TRBD2. The CDR3 loop spans 15 amino acids. J was trimmed by 6 bases and V by 8 bases; bases with no gene match: 9. Germline V lookup: CDR1 MDHEN, CDR2 SYDVKM. The CDR3 DNA is TGTGCCAGCTTAGCGGGGGGTCTCCGAGCCGGGGAGCTGTTTTTT. Translating gives CASLAGGLRAGELFF.

This clonotype was detected ten times or more. The genes are TRBV2 and TRBJ2-3; 9 bases map to TRBD2. Germline V gene data show CDR1 as SNHLY and CDR2 as FYNNEI. V lost 5 bases, J lost 4 bases, and 7 bases stayed unmatched. The CDR3 loop spans 15 amino acids. This chain's CDR3 is CASSIRGGGSDTQYF. The CDR3 bases are TGTGCCAGCAGTATCCGCGGGGGGGGGTCAGATACGCAGTATTTT. Together with reference TRBV2 and TRBJ2-3, the CDR3 gives the full variable domain: EPEVTQTPSHQVTQMGQEVILRCVPISNHLYFYWYRQILGQKVEFLVSFYNNEISEKSEIFDDQFSVERPDGSNFTLKIRSTKLEDSAMYFCASSIRGGGSDTQYFGPGTRLTVL.

This clonotype was counted at least ten times. V usage is TRBV6-1 and J usage is TRBJ2-7; TRBD1 agrees at 10 bases. CDR3 size: 14 residues. Germline V gene sequence: CDR1 MNHNS, CDR2 SASEGT. Trimming removed 5 bases from V and 2 bases from J; junction bases left unmatched: 3. The chain's CDR3 is CASSKGQGAYEQYF. The CDR3 nucleotides are TGTGCCAGCAGTAAAGGACAGGGGGCCTACGAGCAGTACTTC.

This clonotype was picked up many times. The rearrangement uses TRBV29-1 and TRBJ2-1; 12 nucleotides line up with TRBD1. CDR1 SQVTM and CDR2 ANQGSEA come from the germline V gene. The CDR3 runs to 14 residues. V gave up 7 bases and J gave up 0 bases; unmatched junction bases: 1. This CDR3 is CSGGQGASYNEQFF. The CDR3 bases are TGCAGCGGGGGACAGGGGGCCTCCTACAATGAGCAGTTCTTC.

V and J are TRBV10-3 and TRBJ2-1; 9 bases are a match to TRBD1. Germline CDR1 is ENHRY and CDR2 is SYGVKD. The J segment lost 3 bases and the V segment lost 6 bases, leaving 6 bases of the junction unmatched. The CDR3 is made up of 15 amino acids. The CDR3 reads CAIRLDRGIYNEQFF. CDR3 sequence (DNA): TGTGCCATCAGACTCGACAGGGGGATCTACAATGAGCAGTTCTTC.

This sequence joins TRBV29-1 and TRBJ2-1; TRBD2 is a possible D gene (7 bases). The CDR3 consists of 13 residues. Germline V lookup: CDR1 SQVTM, CDR2 ANQGSEA. The germline V and J ends were trimmed by 3 bases and 4 bases, with 10 bases remaining between them. The CDR3 protein is CSVDGGRYNEQFF. The CDR3 DNA is TGCAGCGTTGACGGGGGGCGATACAATGAGCAGTTCTTC.

There are many counts of this clonotype. The gene calls are TRBV28 and TRBJ1-1; unclear D gene. V was clipped by 4 bases and J by 6 bases, with 15 bases between them. CDR3 length: 14 amino acids. Germline CDR1 MDHEN, CDR2 SYDVKM. CDR3 bases: TGTGCCAGCAGTTACGCCCCTTTGGTTCCTGAAGCTTTCTTT. Translating it yields CASSYAPLVPEAFF.

This clonotype was picked up many times. V usage is TRBV3-1 and J usage is TRBJ1-2; no definite D call. Germline V CDR1 and CDR2: LGHDT, YNNKEL (reference sequence). The CDR3 spans 13 residues. Trimming stripped 0 bases from V and 4 bases from J, with 6 bases between. CDR3: CASSQDSSYGYTF. The DNA for the CDR3 is TGTGCCAGCAGCCAAGACAGTTCCTATGGCTACACCTTC.

This clonotype was seen ten or more times. V gene TRBV6-1 combines with J gene TRBJ1-2, with 7 bases lining up with TRBD1. Germline assignment: CDR1 MNHNS and CDR2 SASEGT. The V gene end was trimmed by 2 bases and the J gene end by 5 bases; junction bases not matched to a gene: 5. This CDR3 comprises 14 residues. The CDR3 DNA reads as TGTGCCAGCAGTGAACAGGGACAGAGATATGGCTACACCTTC. This encodes CASSEQGQRYGYTF.